The 20 T cell receptor beta chains below come from one sample, sequenced in a study of cytomegalovirus exposure and HLA in healthy donors. Vbeta (60) and Jbeta (13) primers were used in the PCR. Sequenced by immunoSEQ multiplex PCR; TCRdb stores in-frame clones only, minus some. Among over 150,000 clones listed, 82% were seen once. Sequencing was performed on PBMCs. These TCRs come from a girl between 2 and 10 years old in good health and CMV-seropositive.

CDR3 region: CAWSRLAGRYEQYF. CDR3 DNA sequence: TGTGCCTGGAGTAGGCTAGCGGGTCGCTACGAGCAGTACTTC. The rearrangement joins TRBV30 to TRBJ2-7, with 8 bases fitting TRBD2. After removal of 2 bases from V and 3 bases from J, the junction contained 6 bases not matched to a gene. CDR1 GTSNPN and CDR2 SVGIG come from the germline V gene (reference sequence). The CDR3 is 14 amino acids.

This clone came up once. As DNA, the CDR3 is TGTGCCAGCAGTTCGATCTCCGTACAGGGCTCTGGAAACACCATATATTTT. Protein: CASSSISVQGSGNTIYF. J is TRBJ1-3 and V is TRBV27, with D possibly matching TRBD1 (6 bases). Trimming removed 4 bases from V and 0 bases from J, with 16 bases in between. This CDR3 is 17 amino acids long. Germline CDR1 MNHEY, CDR2 SMNVEV (reference sequence).

The chain joins TRBV5-1 to TRBJ2-2; D uncertain. Trimming pared 2 bases from V and 6 bases from J, leaving 8 bases between. In germline, CDR1 is SGHRS, CDR2 YFSETQ. There are 13 residues in the CDR3. The CDR3 DNA sequence: TGCGCCAGCAGCTTTCTAGGCTCCGGGGAGCTGTTTTTT. This sequence encodes CASSFLGSGELFF.

In nucleotides, the CDR3 is TGCGCCAGCAGCCGGACAGACTCTAACTATGGCTACACCTTC. The encoded protein is CASSRTDSNYGYTF. The chain has TRBV4-1 and TRBJ1-2, with D maybe TRBD1 (6 bases). Trimming cost V 4 bases and J 0 bases, with 9 bases left between them. The CDR3 is 14 amino acids. CDR1 and CDR2 (germline): MGHRA, YSYEKL.

The chain is built from TRBV5-6 and TRBJ2-2; TRBD2 matches 8 bases. The CDR3 extends over 18 amino acids. The germline V gene encodes CDR1 SGHDT and CDR2 YYEEEE. V gave up 3 bases and J gave up 5 bases; unmatched junction bases: 15. The CDR3 protein is CASSWTRGGGRWTGELFF. The CDR3 coding sequence is TGTGCCAGCAGCTGGACCCGGGGGGGCGGGAGATGGACCGGGGAGCTGTTTTTT.

The J gene is TRBJ2-4, the V gene TRBV2, with 10 bases aligning to TRBD1. Per germline, CDR1 SNHLY and CDR2 FYNNEI. Germline trimming cut 3 bases from V and 7 bases from J; bases unmatched to any gene: 0. CDR3 length equals 13 residues. The CDR3 DNA sequence: TGTGCCAGCAGTGAGGACAGGGGGAACATTCAGTACTTC. This sequence encodes CASSEDRGNIQYF.

V gene TRBV7-8 combines with J gene TRBJ1-1; 10 bases agree with TRBD1. Germline CDR1 and CDR2: SGHVS and FQNEAQ. The V and J ends lost 4 bases and 4 bases, in that order; junction bases with no gene match: 6. The CDR3 has 15 amino acids. Here the CDR3 DNA reads TGTGCCAGCAGCTCTCGACAGGGGGCGCGCACTGAAGCTTTCTTT. This sequence encodes CASSSRQGARTEAFF.

This chain uses TRBV7-3 with TRBJ2-7, with D maybe TRBD2 (6 bases). Looked up from germline, CDR1 is SGHTA and CDR2 is FQGTGA. The CDR3 totals 13 residues. V lost 2 bases and J 7 bases, leaving 12 bases between the germline ends. The CDR3, as DNA: TGTGCCAGCAGCTTAGGAGGGCTAGGGGAGCAGTACTTC. Translating it yields CASSLGGLGEQYF.

The chain links TRBV12-1 to TRBJ2-4; whether TRBD2, the table's D call, matches the DNA was not checked. TRBV12-1 is annotated as a pseudogene. The CDR3 has 16 residues. The CDR3 is CASSLSKCGKLHIQYF. CDR3 in DNA: TGTGCCAGCAGCTTGAGTAAGTGCGGGAAGCTCCACATTCAGTACTTC.

V usage is TRBV28 and J usage is TRBJ1-1; 10 positions match TRBD1. Unmatched junction bases numbered 8, after V lost 4 bases and J lost 6 bases. Germline V gene data show CDR1 as MDHEN and CDR2 as SYDVKM. The CDR3 is 15 residues long. The CDR3 region has the DNA TGTGCCAGCAGTTCCAAACAGACAGGGGGCCCTGAAGCTTTCTTT. Residues: CASSSKQTGGPEAFF.

J is TRBJ1-5 and V is TRBV28; possibly TRBD1 for D (6 bases). CDR1 and CDR2 (germline): MDHEN, SYDVKM. CDR3 size: 16 residues. V was clipped by 5 bases and J by 7 bases, with 21 bases between them. For the CDR3, the DNA is TGTGCCAGCAGTGGAGATACAGGGCCGCGAGGGCAGCCCCAGCATTTT. Protein product: CASSGDTGPRGQPQHF.

This rearrangement joins TRBV6-1 to TRBJ2-6; 8 bases are a match to TRBD1. This CDR3 region has 15 residues. V shed 3 bases and J 2 bases; nucleotides not matched to a gene: 0. The V gene's germline CDR1 is MNHNS and CDR2 SASEGT. In DNA form, the CDR3 reads TGTGCCAGCAGTGAGACAGGGGCTGGGGCCAACGTCCTGACTTTC. Residues: CASSETGAGANVLTF.

Concerning this clone itself: One end of the junction fails to match germline, which may point to a read error. The chain employs TRBV20-1 and TRBJ1-4; 9 nucleotides agree with TRBD1. The CDR3 extends over 11 amino acids. The V gene's germline CDR1 is DFQATT and CDR2 SNEGSKA (reference sequence). CDR3 nucleotides: TGCAGTGCTAGATCCGGGACAGGGAGTCGTTTT. Its protein is CSARSGTGSRF.

CDR3 amino acids: CASSQGGGAGTEAFF. The CDR3, as DNA: TGCGCCAGCAGCCAAGGCGGAGGGGCGGGCACTGAAGCTTTCTTT. The V call is TRBV4-1, the J call TRBJ1-1; D perhaps matches TRBD1 (5 bases). CDR3 size: 15 residues. With 1 base removed from V and 4 bases from J, the gap between germline ends came to 13 bases. Germline V CDR1 and CDR2: MGHRA, YSYEKL.

In this sample, this clone turned up once. The chain joins TRBV6-1 to TRBJ2-6; D is perhaps TRBD1 (5 bases). Germline V gene sequence: CDR1 MNHNS, CDR2 SASEGT. The CDR3 has 16 residues. V shed 4 bases and J shed 1 base, with 11 bases lying between them. CDR3 loop: CASSVRTPSGANVLTF. CDR3 bases: TGTGCCAGCAGTGTTCGGACACCTTCTGGGGCCAACGTCCTGACTTTC.

This chain links TRBV10-2 with TRBJ1-5; the D is unclear. V lost 3 bases, J lost 9 bases, and 15 bases lay in between. Germline CDR1 is WSHSY and CDR2 is SAAADI. The CDR3 extends over 14 amino acids. The CDR3 DNA is TGCGCCAGCAGTGAAAACGGCCATCGGGGGCCCCAGCATTTT. Translating gives CASSENGHRGPQHF.

This chain uses TRBV5-1 with TRBJ1-2, with 8 bases aligning to TRBD1. The V segment lost 2 bases and the J segment 6 bases; nucleotides outside the gene matches: 6. CDR1 is SGHRS and CDR2 is YFSETQ in the germline V gene. This CDR3 has 14 amino acids. CDR3 region: CASSLGQGTHGYTF. The CDR3 DNA is TGCGCCAGCAGCTTAGGACAGGGAACTCATGGCTACACCTTC.

The rearrangement links TRBV2 to TRBJ2-5, with TRBD2 matching 12 bases. This CDR3 contains 18 residues. The ends lost 6 bases at V and 1 base at J; junction bases unmatched: 12. Per the germline V gene, CDR1 is SNHLY and CDR2 is FYNNEI. The CDR3 sequence: CASRSGLAGLTFQETQYF. CDR3 bases: TGTGCCAGCAGGTCGGGACTAGCGGGCCTTACTTTCCAAGAGACCCAGTACTTC.

In this sample, this clone turned up once. This chain connects TRBV29-1 to TRBJ1-4; TRBD1 matches 9 bases. Germline-derived CDR1 and CDR2 are SQVTM and ANQGSEA. J was trimmed by 7 bases and V by 5 bases; bases with no gene match: 8. The CDR3 has 14 amino acids. Here the CDR3 reads CSVRSGQGSEKLFF. The DNA for the CDR3 is TGCAGCGTTCGGTCGGGACAGGGTTCTGAAAAACTGTTTTTT.

This clone came up a few times. The gene calls are TRBV6-1 and TRBJ1-3; no definite D call. Germline-derived CDR1 and CDR2 are MNHNS and SASEGT. V was clipped by 6 bases and J by 4 bases, with 4 bases between them. This CDR3 contains 11 residues. The CDR3 spells CASRSGNTIYF. CDR3 nucleotides: TGTGCCAGCAGGTCGGGAAACACCATATATTTT.